The 7 T cell receptor beta chains in this list originate from one sample, sequenced in a study of T cell changes during pregnancy in multiple sclerosis. TCRdb's copy holds only in-frame clones and misses some; the assay was immunoSEQ multiplex PCR. This table has about 31,000 clones, about 88% appearing once. Sequencing was performed on CD8+ T cells from peripheral blood mononuclear cells, taken in the second trimester of pregnancy. All receptors derive from a female donor with multiple sclerosis, enrolled in a pregnancy study.

The rearrangement uses TRBV6-4 and TRBJ2-1, with D perhaps TRBD1 (5 bases). There are 15 residues in the CDR3. The V and J ends lost 3 bases and 2 bases respectively, with 11 bases between them. Germline lookup yields CDR1 MRHNA and CDR2 SNTAGT. The CDR3 sequence is CASSDSGAPYNEQFF. CDR3 DNA: TGTGCCAGCAGTGATAGTGGGGCCCCCTACAATGAGCAGTTCTTC.

The rearrangement joins TRBV30 to TRBJ2-1; 9 bases are shared with TRBD2. Germline V gene sequence: CDR1 GTSNPN, CDR2 SVGIG (reference sequence). The CDR3 extends over 15 amino acids. Germline trimming cut 0 bases from V and 9 bases from J; bases unmatched to any gene: 9. CDR3 region: CAWSVGASGIAEQFF. The CDR3 nucleotides are TGTGCCTGGAGTGTAGGGGCTAGCGGGATCGCTGAGCAGTTCTTC.

The chain couples TRBV27 to TRBJ2-7, with 8 nucleotides matching TRBD2. In germline, CDR1 is MNHEY, CDR2 SMNVEV (reference sequence). V lost 8 bases and J lost 2; bases outside the gene matches: 11. The CDR3 extends over 15 amino acids. CDR3 residues: CASGGSGTVPYEQYF. DNA for the CDR3: TGTGCCAGCGGGGGTAGCGGGACCGTCCCCTACGAGCAGTACTTC.

V usage is TRBV7-9 and J usage is TRBJ2-7; D gene uncertain. V was pared by 2 bases and J by 5 bases, with 7 bases between. This CDR3 is 12 amino acids long. Germline values: CDR1 SEHNR, CDR2 FQNEAQ (reference sequence). The CDR3 nucleotides are TGTGCCAGCAGCTTACCAGGTGACGAGCAGTACTTC. Translated, it gives CASSLPGDEQYF. Complete variable domain (other parts from reference TRBV7-9 and TRBJ2-7): DTGVSQNPRHKITKRGQNVTFRCDPISEHNRLYWYRQTLGQGPEFLTYFQNEAQLEKSRLLSDRFSAERPKGSFSTLEIQRTEQGDSAMYLCASSLPGDEQYFGPGTRLTVT.

V and J are TRBV27 and TRBJ2-7, with 8 positions matching TRBD2. The V gene end was trimmed by 3 bases and the J gene end by 5 bases; junction bases not matched to a gene: 9. Germline lookup yields CDR1 MNHEY and CDR2 SMNVEV (reference sequence). CDR3 length equals 15 residues. Here the CDR3 DNA reads TGTGCCAGCAGTTTGGGACCGGGACTAGGACACGAGCAGTACTTC. Protein: CASSLGPGLGHEQYF.

The chain is built from TRBV25-1 and TRBJ1-1, with unresolved D. Germline CDR1 reads MGHDK; CDR2 reads SYGVNS. Trimming removed 10 bases from V and 4 bases from J, with 10 bases in between. This CDR3 has 11 amino acids. CDR3 protein: CATQRGTEAFF. CDR3 DNA: TGTGCCACTCAGCGGGGCACTGAAGCTTTCTTT. Variable domain in full (rest from reference TRBV25-1 and TRBJ1-1): EADIYQTPRYLVIGTGKKITLECSQTMGHDKMYWYQQDPGMELHLIHYSYGVNSTEKGDLSSESTVSRIRTEHFPLTLESARPSHTSQYLCATQRGTEAFFGQGTRLTVV.

This CDR3 reads CASSLVHAAGGPGEQYF. CDR3 bases: TGTGCCAGCAGCTTAGTGCACGCAGCGGGAGGGCCCGGCGAGCAGTACTTC. V gene TRBV7-6 combines with J gene TRBJ2-7; 10 bases map to TRBD2. V lost 1 base to trimming and J lost 6 bases; unmatched junction nucleotides: 12. Germline V gives CDR1 SGHVS, CDR2 FNYEAQ. The CDR3 has 17 residues.